The clone carrying this T cell receptor (beta chain) was seen a few times. Its antigen is as yet unknown. The entry originates in a study of T cells after yellow fever vaccination. In TCRdb, the 5' RACE reads were re-called with MiXCR into one record per CDR3 protein. This table holds approximately 300,000 distinct CDR3 sequences, about 10% found once. This CDR3 is built from 12 residues. Germline CDR1 and CDR2: MNHNY and SVGAGI (reference sequence). The V end lost 7 bases, the J end lost 7 bases, and 13 bases lay between the germline ends. Study-level results: Clonotypes shared by both compartments, CD4 and CD8, made up a small share. The study re-detected most primary-vaccination clones after the booster (approximately 96% CD4, 80% to 90% CD8).

V is TRBV6-6 and J is TRBJ1-1; maybe TRBD1 (5 bases). The origin of this receptor is a man younger than 35 who received the YFV17D yellow fever vaccine. This specimen consisted of CD4+ T cells sorted from PBMCs, obtained 45 days after the yellow fever booster vaccination. Written as DNA, the CDR3 is TGTGCCAGCACTCCCTTGGGGGGTGAAGCTTTCTTT. The encoded protein is CASTPLGGEAFF.